Listed below are T cell receptor beta chains from one sample, sequenced in a study of identical twins. MiXCR was run by TCRdb on the 5' RACE reads, yielding one entry per CDR3 protein. The sample holds 550,000 to 800,000 distinct CDR3 sequences, roughly 7.2% seen once. The same sample was also used in a study of yellow fever vaccine responses in identical twins.

Sequences were obtained from PBMCs. The receptors here all came from a young woman in good health. Both conserved end residues are part of each CDR3. Each record gives: D gene, V gene, clone size, J gene, CDR3 protein, CDR3 DNA. A D gene is named only where the DNA matches it firmly. A row's size may be missing; if present it is once, few, many or a size class.

.	TRBV7-3	.	TRBJ2-3	CASSSPPETDTQYF	TGTGCCAGCAGCTCCCCCCCGGAGACAGATACGCAGTATTTT
.	TRBV15	.	TRBJ2-7	CATSPRGGNNEQYF	TGTGCCACCAGCCCCCGCGGAGGGAATAACGAGCAGTACTTC
.	TRBV10-1	few	TRBJ2-3	CASSEFAPGRNTQYF	TGCGCCAGCAGTGAGTTTGCCCCGGGTCGGAATACGCAGTATTTT
.	TRBV6-2/TRBV6-3	few	TRBJ2-4	CASSYSIEPGLVKNIQYF	TGTGCCAGCAGTTACTCGATCGAACCCGGTCTGGTGAAAAACATTCAGTACTTC
TRBD2	TRBV24-1	many	TRBJ2-2	CATSVAGANTGELFF	TGTGCCACCAGTGTTGCGGGAGCGAACACCGGGGAGCTGTTTTTT
TRBD1	TRBV6-1	few	TRBJ2-2	CASTPGTGDTGELFF	TGTGCCAGCACCCCGGGGACAGGGGACACCGGGGAGCTGTTTTTT
TRBD1	TRBV14	few	TRBJ1-6	CASSQRDSGLYNSPLHF	TGTGCCAGCAGCCAGAGGGACAGCGGACTTTATAATTCACCCCTCCACTTT
.	TRBV18	many	TRBJ1-2	CASSPPGAGYGYTF	TGTGCCAGCTCACCACCAGGGGCGGGCTATGGCTACACCTTC
.	TRBV4-1	.	TRBJ1-6	CASSPMEGTAGSPLHF	TGCGCCAGCAGTCCTATGGAAGGCACCGCAGGTTCACCCCTCCACTTT
.	TRBV7-7	.	TRBJ2-5	CASSLSGTQQETQYF	TGTGCCAGCAGCCTATCCGGGACACAGCAAGAGACCCAGTACTTC
.	TRBV5-1	few	TRBJ2-5	CASSQVRWETQYF	TGCGCCAGCAGTCAAGTTAGGTGGGAGACCCAGTACTTC
TRBD1	TRBV12-3/TRBV12-4	many	TRBJ2-4	CASSPDRGAKNIQYF	TGTGCCAGCAGTCCAGACAGGGGAGCCAAAAACATTCAGTACTTC
.	TRBV10-3	few	TRBJ2-2	CAISELPQNTGELFF	TGTGCCATCAGTGAGCTCCCTCAAAACACCGGGGAGCTGTTTTTT
TRBD2	TRBV4-1	many	TRBJ2-5	CASSQDWEAGVHLETQYF	TGCGCCAGCAGCCAAGATTGGGAGGCGGGGGTACATTTGGAGACCCAGTACTTC
TRBD2	TRBV12-3/TRBV12-4	few	TRBJ2-3	CASVAGWGDTQYF	TGTGCCAGCGTAGCGGGATGGGGAGATACGCAGTATTTT
TRBD2	TRBV6-2/TRBV6-3	few	TRBJ2-7	CASSHGGVFYEQYF	TGTGCCAGCAGTCACGGGGGGGTGTTCTACGAGCAGTACTTC
.	TRBV5-1	.	TRBJ2-7	CASSRTGNTYEQYF	TGCGCCAGCAGCCGCACCGGGAACACCTACGAGCAGTACTTC
.	TRBV20-1	.	TRBJ2-5	CSARRGTAQETQYF	TGCAGTGCTCGCCGGGGGACAGCACAAGAGACCCAGTACTTC
TRBD1	TRBV7-2	few	TRBJ1-6	CASSFAASTGLLHSPLHF	TGTGCCAGCAGCTTTGCCGCCTCGACAGGGCTTCTTCATTCACCCCTCCACTTT
.	TRBV4-1	many	TRBJ2-2	CASSQEAAANTGELFF	TGCGCCAGCAGCCAAGAGGCGGCAGCAAACACCGGGGAGCTGTTTTTT
.	TRBV24-1	.	TRBJ2-1	CATSVRRDEQFF	TGTGCCACCAGCGTAAGGCGAGATGAGCAGTTCTTC
.	TRBV5-5	.	TRBJ2-7	CASSKDPGLSYEQYF	TGTGCCAGCAGCAAGGACCCGGGCCTCTCCTACGAGCAGTACTTC
TRBD2	TRBV6-5	.	TRBJ2-5	CASSTSAWGGTETQYF	TGTGCCAGCAGTACCTCGGCGTGGGGGGGTACAGAGACCCAGTACTTC
.	TRBV14	few	TRBJ1-1	CASSLRLDMNTEAFF	TGTGCCAGCAGCCTACGCCTGGACATGAACACTGAAGCTTTCTTT
.	TRBV20-1	few	TRBJ2-3	CSARGERGGTDTQYF	TGCAGTGCTAGAGGGGAGAGGGGTGGCACAGATACGCAGTATTTT
.	TRBV3-1	.	TRBJ2-6	CASSQRMTGANVLTF	TGTGCCAGCAGCCAAAGGATGACTGGGGCCAACGTCCTGACTTTC
TRBD1	TRBV5-1	many	TRBJ2-2	CASRGQGNTGELFF	TGCGCCAGTAGAGGACAGGGAAACACCGGGGAGCTGTTTTTT
.	TRBV20-1	.	TRBJ2-5	CSARERSLGETQYF	TGCAGTGCTAGAGAGCGGTCATTGGGAGAGACCCAGTACTTC
.	TRBV5-1	.	TRBJ2-1	CASRLGESYNEQFF	TGCGCCAGCAGGCTCGGGGAAAGCTACAATGAGCAGTTCTTC
TRBD1	TRBV20-1	.	TRBJ2-3	CSAAPGTGGDTQYF	TGCAGTGCTGCCCCCGGGACAGGGGGAGATACGCAGTATTTT
.	TRBV20-1	many	TRBJ2-5	CSGTLQETQYF	TGCAGTGGGACACTCCAAGAGACCCAGTACTTC
TRBD1	TRBV28	.	TRBJ1-1	CASKRGRGRNTEAFF	TGTGCCAGCAAAAGGGGGCGAGGGAGGAACACTGAAGCTTTCTTT
.	TRBV29-1	.	TRBJ2-2	CSVRLGSNTGELFF	TGCAGCGTTCGTCTGGGGTCGAACACCGGGGAGCTGTTTTTT
TRBD1	TRBV9	many	TRBJ2-5	CASSVEGQGQETQYF	TGTGCCAGCAGCGTAGAGGGACAGGGGCAAGAGACCCAGTACTTC
.	TRBV18	.	TRBJ2-1	CASSRSRDVYNEQFF	TGTGCCAGCTCACGCTCCAGGGACGTTTACAATGAGCAGTTCTTC
TRBD1	TRBV19	few	TRBJ1-1	CASSIKTRGRKAFF	TGTGCCAGTAGTATCAAAACAAGGGGGCGCAAGGCTTTCTTT
TRBD1	TRBV12-3/TRBV12-4	many	TRBJ2-2	CASSGDRGRNIGELFF	TGTGCCAGCAGTGGGGACAGGGGGCGAAATATCGGGGAGCTGTTTTTT
.	TRBV20-1	.	TRBJ2-1	CSAIRLGVYEQFF	TGCAGTGCTATCCGACTAGGAGTGTATGAGCAGTTCTTC
.	TRBV29-1	many	TRBJ1-5	CSVEDPNQPQHF	TGCAGCGTTGAAGATCCAAATCAGCCCCAGCATTTT
.	TRBV29-1	.	TRBJ1-4	CSVETTEVGKLFF	TGCAGCGTTGAGACGACGGAGGTTGGAAAACTGTTTTTT
.	TRBV24-1	few	TRBJ2-5	CATSESTVYQETQYF	TGTGCCACCAGTGAGTCAACAGTGTACCAAGAGACCCAGTACTTC
.	TRBV3-1	many	TRBJ2-1	CASSQAGVPYNEQFF	TGTGCCAGCAGCCAAGCGGGAGTCCCCTACAATGAGCAGTTCTTC
.	TRBV28	many	TRBJ2-3	CASSSRDSVDTQYF	TGTGCCAGCAGTTCGCGGGACAGCGTAGATACGCAGTATTTT
TRBD1	TRBV29-1	.	TRBJ2-7	CSVDIGGNDEQYF	TGCAGCGTTGACATAGGGGGCAACGACGAGCAGTACTTC
.	TRBV7-9	.	TRBJ2-5	CASSRGLLLNETQYF	TGTGCCAGCAGCCGAGGGCTGCTACTAAACGAGACCCAGTACTTC
TRBD1	TRBV28	few	TRBJ2-1	CASSRGTGDNNEQFF	TGTGCCAGCAGTCGGGGGACAGGAGATAACAATGAGCAGTTCTTC
.	TRBV28	many	TRBJ1-3	CASSDGGIAGNTIYF	TGTGCCAGCAGCGACGGAGGGATCGCGGGAAACACCATATATTTT